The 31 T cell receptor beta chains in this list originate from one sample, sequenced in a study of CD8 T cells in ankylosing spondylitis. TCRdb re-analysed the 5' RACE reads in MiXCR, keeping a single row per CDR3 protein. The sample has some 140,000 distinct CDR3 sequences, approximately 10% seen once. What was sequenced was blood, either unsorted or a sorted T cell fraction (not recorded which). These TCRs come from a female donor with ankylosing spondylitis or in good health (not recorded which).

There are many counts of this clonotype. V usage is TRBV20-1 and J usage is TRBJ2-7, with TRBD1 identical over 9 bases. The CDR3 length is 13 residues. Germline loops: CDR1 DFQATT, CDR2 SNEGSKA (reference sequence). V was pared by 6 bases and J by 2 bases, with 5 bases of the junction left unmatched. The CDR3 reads CSAKTGGTYEQYF. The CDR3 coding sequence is TGCAGTGCGAAGACAGGGGGGACCTACGAGCAGTACTTC.

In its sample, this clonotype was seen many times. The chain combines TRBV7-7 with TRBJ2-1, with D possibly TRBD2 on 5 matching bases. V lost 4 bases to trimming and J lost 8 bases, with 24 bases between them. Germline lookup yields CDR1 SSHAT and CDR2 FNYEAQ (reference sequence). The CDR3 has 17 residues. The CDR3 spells CASSSSSGPSTRDEQFF. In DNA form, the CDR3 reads TGTGCCAGCAGCTCCTCTTCCGGGCCTTCAACGAGGGATGAGCAGTTCTTC.

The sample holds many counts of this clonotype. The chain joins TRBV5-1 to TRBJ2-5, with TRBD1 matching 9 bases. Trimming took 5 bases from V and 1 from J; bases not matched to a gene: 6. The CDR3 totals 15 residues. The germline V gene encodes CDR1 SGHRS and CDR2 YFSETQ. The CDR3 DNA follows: TGCGCCAGCAGAATTGACAGGGGGGCCCAAGAGACCCAGTACTTC. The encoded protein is CASRIDRGAQETQYF.

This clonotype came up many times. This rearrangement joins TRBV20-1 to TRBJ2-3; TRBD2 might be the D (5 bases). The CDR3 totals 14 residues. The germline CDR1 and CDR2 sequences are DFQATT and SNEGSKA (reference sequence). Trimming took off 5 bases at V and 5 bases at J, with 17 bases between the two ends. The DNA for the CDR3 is TGCAGTGCTGGCGGAGGAGGTCGTAGAGATACGCAGTATTTT. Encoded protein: CSAGGGGRRDTQYF.

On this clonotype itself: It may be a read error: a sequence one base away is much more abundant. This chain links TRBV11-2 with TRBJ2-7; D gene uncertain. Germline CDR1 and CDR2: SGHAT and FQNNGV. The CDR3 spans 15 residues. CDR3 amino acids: CASSLDLKATYDQYF. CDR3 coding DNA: TGTGCCAGCAGCTTAGATCTCAAGGCAACCTACGATCAGTACTTC.

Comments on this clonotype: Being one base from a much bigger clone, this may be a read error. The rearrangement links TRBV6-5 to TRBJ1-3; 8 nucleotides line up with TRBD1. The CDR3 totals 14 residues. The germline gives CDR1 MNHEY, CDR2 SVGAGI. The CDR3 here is CASSYGQGGDTKYF. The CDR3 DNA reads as TGTGCCAGCAGTTACGGACAGGGTGGGGACACCAAATATTTT.

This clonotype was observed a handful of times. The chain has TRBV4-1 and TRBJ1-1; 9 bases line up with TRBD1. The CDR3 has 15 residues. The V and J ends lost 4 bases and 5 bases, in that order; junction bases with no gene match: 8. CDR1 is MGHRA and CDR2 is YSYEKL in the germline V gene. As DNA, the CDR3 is TGCGCCAGCAGCCTAGCGGGACAGGGCGATACTGAAGCTTTCTTT. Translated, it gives CASSLAGQGDTEAFF.

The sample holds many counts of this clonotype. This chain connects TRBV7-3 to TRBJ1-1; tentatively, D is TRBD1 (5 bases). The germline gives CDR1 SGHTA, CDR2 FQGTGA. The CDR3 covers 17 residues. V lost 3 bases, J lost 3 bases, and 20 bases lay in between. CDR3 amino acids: CASSFPHPKTGDTEAFF. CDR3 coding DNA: TGTGCCAGCAGCTTCCCCCACCCTAAAACAGGCGACACTGAAGCTTTCTTT.

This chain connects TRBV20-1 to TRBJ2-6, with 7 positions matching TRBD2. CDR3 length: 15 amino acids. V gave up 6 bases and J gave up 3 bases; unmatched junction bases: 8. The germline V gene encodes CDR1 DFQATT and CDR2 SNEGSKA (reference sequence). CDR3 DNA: TGCAGTGCCCCCACGGGGGGTTTTGGGGCCAACGTCCTGACTTTC. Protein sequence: CSAPTGGFGANVLTF.

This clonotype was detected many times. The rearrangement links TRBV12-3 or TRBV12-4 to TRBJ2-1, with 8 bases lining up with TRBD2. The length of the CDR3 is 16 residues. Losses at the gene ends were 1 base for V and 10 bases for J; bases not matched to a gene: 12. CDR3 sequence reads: CASSLGTGGPRGEQFF. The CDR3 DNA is TGTGCCAGCAGTTTAGGAACGGGAGGGCCCCGTGGGGAGCAGTTCTTC.

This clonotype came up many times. The CDR3 nucleotides are TGCAGTGCGAGGACAGGGGAGATAGAGACCCAGTACTTC. Translating gives CSARTGEIETQYF. The chain carries TRBV20-1 and TRBJ2-5; 9 positions agree with TRBD1. The ends lost 6 bases at V and 4 bases at J; junction bases unmatched: 6. Germline V gene sequence: CDR1 DFQATT, CDR2 SNEGSKA (reference sequence). CDR3 size: 13 residues.

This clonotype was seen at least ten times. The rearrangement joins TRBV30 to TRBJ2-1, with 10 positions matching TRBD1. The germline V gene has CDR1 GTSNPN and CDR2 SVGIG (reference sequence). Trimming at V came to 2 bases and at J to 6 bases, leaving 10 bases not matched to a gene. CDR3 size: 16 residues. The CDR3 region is CAWSSPRDRGGNEQFF. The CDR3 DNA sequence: TGTGCCTGGAGTTCCCCACGGGACAGGGGCGGCAATGAGCAGTTCTTC.

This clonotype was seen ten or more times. DNA for the CDR3: TGCGCCAGCAGCTTGGAAGGGGACAGAGGCACAGATACGCAGTATTTT. This gives the protein CASSLEGDRGTDTQYF. The V call is TRBV5-1, the J call TRBJ2-3; 7 positions match TRBD1. CDR3 length: 16 amino acids. Germline V lookup: CDR1 SGHRS, CDR2 YFSETQ. V dropped 0 bases and J dropped 1; count of bases not matched to a gene: 5.

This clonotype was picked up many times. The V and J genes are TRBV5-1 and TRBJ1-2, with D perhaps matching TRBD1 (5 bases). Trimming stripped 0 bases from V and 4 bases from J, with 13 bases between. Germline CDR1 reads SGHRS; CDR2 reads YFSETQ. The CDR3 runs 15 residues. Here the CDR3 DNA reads TGCGCCAGCAGCTTGGCTTCAGGGTCTAGCTATGGCTACACCTTC. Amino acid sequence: CASSLASGSSYGYTF.

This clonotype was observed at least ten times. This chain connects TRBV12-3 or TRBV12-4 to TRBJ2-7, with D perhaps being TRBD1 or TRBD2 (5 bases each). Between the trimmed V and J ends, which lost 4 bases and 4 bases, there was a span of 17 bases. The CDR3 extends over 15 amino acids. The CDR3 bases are TGTGCCAGCAGTTCCAACCTCGGGACGAGTTACGAGCAGTACTTC. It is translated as CASSSNLGTSYEQYF.

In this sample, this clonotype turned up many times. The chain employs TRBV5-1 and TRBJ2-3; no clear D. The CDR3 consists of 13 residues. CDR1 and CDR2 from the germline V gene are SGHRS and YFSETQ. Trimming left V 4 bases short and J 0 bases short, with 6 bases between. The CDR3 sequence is CASSPASTDTQYF. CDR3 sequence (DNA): TGCGCCAGCAGCCCTGCGAGCACAGATACGCAGTATTTT. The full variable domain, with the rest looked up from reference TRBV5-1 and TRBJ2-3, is KAGVTQTPRYLIKTRGQQVTLSCSPISGHRSVSWYQQTPGQGLQFLFEYFSETQRNKGNFPGRFSGRQFSNSRSEMNVSTLELGDSALYLCASSPASTDTQYFGPGTRLTVL.

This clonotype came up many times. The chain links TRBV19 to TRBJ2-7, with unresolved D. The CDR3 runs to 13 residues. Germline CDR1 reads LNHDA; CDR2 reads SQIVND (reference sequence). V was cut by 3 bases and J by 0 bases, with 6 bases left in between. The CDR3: CASSMAISYEQYF. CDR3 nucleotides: TGTGCCAGTAGTATGGCAATCTCCTACGAGCAGTACTTC.

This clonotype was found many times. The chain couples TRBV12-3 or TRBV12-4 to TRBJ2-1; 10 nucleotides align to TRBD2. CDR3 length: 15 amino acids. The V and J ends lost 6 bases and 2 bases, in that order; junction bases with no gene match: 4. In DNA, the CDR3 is TGTGCCAGCAGCCCGGGACTAGCGACCTACAATGAGCAGTTCTTC. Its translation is CASSPGLATYNEQFF.

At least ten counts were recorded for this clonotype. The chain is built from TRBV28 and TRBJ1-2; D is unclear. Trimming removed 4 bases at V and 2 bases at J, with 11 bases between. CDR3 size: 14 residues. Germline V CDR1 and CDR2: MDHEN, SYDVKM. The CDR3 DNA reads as TGTGCCAGCAGTTACCCTAGAGGAAACTATGGCTACACCTTC. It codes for CASSYPRGNYGYTF.

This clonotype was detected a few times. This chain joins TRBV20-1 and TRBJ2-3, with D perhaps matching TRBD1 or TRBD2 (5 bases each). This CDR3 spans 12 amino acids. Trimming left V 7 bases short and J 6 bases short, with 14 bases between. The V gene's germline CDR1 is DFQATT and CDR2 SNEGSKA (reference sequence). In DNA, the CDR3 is TGCAGTGTCCCACCAGGGACCGATACGCAGTATTTT. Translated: CSVPPGTDTQYF.

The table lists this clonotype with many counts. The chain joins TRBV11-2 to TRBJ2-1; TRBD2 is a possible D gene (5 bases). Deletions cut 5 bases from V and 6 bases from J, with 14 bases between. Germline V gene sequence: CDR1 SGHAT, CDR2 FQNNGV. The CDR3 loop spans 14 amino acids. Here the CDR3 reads CASSLTPRGNEQFF. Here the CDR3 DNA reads TGTGCCAGCAGCCTAACACCACGGGGCAATGAGCAGTTCTTC.

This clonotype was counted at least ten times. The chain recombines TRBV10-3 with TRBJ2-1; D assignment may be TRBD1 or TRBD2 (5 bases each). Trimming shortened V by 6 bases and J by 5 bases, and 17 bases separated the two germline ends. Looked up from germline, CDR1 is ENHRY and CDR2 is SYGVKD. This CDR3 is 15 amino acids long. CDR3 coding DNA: TGTGCCATCAGGACACGAGGGGCTTATAACAATGAGCAGTTCTTC. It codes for CAIRTRGAYNNEQFF.

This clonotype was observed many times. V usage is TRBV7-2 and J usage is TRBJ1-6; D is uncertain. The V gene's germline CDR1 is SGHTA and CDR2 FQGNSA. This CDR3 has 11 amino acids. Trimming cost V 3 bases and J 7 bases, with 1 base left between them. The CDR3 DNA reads TGTGCCAGCAGCTTCAATTCACCCCTCCACTTT. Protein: CASSFNSPLHF. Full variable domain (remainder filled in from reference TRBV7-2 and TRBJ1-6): GAGVSQSPSNKVTEKGKDVELRCDPISGHTALYWYRQSLGQGLEFLIYFQGNSAPDKSGLPSDRFSAERTGGSVSTLTIQRTQQEDSAVYLCASSFNSPLHFGNGTRLTVT.

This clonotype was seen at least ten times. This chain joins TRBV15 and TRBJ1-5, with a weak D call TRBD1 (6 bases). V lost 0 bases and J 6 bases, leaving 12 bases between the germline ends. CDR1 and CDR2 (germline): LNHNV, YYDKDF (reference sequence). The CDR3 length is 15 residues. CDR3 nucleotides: TGTGCCACCAGCAGAGATATGGCAGGGGCTCAGCCCCAGCATTTT. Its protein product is CATSRDMAGAQPQHF.

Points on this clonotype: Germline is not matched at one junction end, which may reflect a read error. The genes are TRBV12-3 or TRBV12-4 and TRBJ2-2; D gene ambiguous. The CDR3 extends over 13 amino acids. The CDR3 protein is CASSLGPHVELLF. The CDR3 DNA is TGTGCCAGCTCTCTAGGGCCGCACGTGGAGCTGCTTTTT.

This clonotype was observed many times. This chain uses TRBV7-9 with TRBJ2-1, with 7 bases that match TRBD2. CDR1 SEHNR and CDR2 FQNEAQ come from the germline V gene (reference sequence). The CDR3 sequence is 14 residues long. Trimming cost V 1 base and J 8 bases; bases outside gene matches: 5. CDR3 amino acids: CASSLESREYEQFF. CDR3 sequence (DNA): TGTGCCAGCAGCTTAGAGTCGCGGGAGTATGAGCAGTTCTTC.

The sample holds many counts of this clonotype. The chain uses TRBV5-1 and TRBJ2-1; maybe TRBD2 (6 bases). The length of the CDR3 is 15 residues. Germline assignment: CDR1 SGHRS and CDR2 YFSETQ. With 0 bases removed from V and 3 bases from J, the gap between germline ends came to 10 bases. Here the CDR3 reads CASSLDLGGYNEQFF. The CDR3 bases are TGCGCCAGCAGCTTGGATCTCGGGGGCTACAATGAGCAGTTCTTC.

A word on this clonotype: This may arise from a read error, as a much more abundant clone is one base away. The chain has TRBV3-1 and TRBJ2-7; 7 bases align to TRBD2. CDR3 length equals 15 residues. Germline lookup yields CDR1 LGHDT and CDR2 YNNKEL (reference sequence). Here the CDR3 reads CASCQGVRGNYEQYF. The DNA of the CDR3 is TGTGCCAGCTGCCAAGGGGTGCGGGGGAACTACGAGCAGTACTTC.

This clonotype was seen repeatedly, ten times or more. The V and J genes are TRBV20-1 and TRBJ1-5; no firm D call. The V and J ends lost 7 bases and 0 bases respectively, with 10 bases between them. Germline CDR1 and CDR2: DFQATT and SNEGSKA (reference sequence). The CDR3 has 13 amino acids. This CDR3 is CSVRGPSNQPQHF. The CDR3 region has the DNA TGCAGTGTTCGAGGGCCTAGCAATCAGCCCCAGCATTTT.

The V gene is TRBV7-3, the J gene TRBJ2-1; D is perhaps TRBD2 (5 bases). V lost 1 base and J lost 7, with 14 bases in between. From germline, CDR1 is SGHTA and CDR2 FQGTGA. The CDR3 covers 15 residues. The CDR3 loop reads CASSLMDWQTNEQFF. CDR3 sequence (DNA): TGTGCCAGCAGCTTAATGGACTGGCAAACGAATGAGCAGTTCTTC.

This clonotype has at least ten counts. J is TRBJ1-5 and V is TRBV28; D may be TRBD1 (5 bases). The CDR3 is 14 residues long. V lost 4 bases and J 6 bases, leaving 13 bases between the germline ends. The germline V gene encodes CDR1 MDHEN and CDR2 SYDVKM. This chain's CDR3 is CASSSQVGGQPQHF. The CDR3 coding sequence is TGTGCCAGCAGTTCACAGGTTGGGGGTCAGCCCCAGCATTTT.